The source of this T cell receptor beta chain is a study of response to subunit inactivated influenza vaccine. General study findings and limits: It was suggested by the authors that few new T cells are recruited by each seasonal influenza vaccination.

TCRdb ran MiXCR on the RT-PCR reads and lists one entry per CDR3 protein. The sample has approximately 530,000 distinct CDR3 sequences, 10% to 15% seen once; the top ten hold around 14%. Concerning this clonotype: Its antigen is still unknown. The junction departs from germline at one end; a sequencing error may be responsible.

Germline V gives CDR1 SGHRS, CDR2 YFSETQ. This CDR3 comprises 15 residues. The specimen comprised PBMCs from blood, sampled about 40 days after vaccination. The chain has TRBV5-1 and TRBJ1-1, with no clear D. This receptor was identified in a man aged 50 to 60 who received an inactivated influenza vaccine. The CDR3, as DNA: TGCACCAGCAGCCGTCCCAGTGGGATGAACACTGAAGCTTTCTTT. The encoded protein is CTSSRPSGMNTEAFF.